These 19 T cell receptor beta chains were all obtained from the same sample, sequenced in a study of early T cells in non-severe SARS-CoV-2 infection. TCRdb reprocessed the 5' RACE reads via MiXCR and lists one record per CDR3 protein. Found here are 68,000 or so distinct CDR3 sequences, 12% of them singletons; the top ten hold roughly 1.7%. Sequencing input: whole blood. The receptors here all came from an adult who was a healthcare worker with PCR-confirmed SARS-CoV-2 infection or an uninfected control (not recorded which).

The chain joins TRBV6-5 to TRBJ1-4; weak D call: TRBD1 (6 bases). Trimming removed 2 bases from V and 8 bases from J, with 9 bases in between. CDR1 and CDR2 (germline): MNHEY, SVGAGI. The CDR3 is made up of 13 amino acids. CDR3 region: CASSYLTGEKLFF. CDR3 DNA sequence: TGTGCCAGCAGTTACCTAACAGGGGAAAAACTGTTTTTT.

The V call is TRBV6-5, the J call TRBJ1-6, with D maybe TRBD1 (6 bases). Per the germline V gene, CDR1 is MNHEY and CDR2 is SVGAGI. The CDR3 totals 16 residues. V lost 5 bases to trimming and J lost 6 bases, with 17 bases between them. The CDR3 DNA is TGTGCCAGCAGTCTAAAACAGGGAGGGGGTAATTCACCCCTCCACTTT. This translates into CASSLKQGGGNSPLHF.

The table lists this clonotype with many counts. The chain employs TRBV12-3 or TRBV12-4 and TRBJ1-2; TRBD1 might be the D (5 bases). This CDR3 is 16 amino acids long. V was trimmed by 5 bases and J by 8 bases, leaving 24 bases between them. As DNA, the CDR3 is TGTGCCAGCAGTCTCCGCCGGGACGGAGGGTTGAGCGGCTACACCTTC. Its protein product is CASSLRRDGGLSGYTF.

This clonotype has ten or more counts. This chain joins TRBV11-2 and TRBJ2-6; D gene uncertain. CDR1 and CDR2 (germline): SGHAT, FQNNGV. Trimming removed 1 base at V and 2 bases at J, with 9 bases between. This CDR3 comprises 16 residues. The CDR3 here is CASSLAGVAGANVLTF. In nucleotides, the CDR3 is TGTGCCAGCAGCTTAGCAGGCGTGGCTGGGGCCAACGTCCTGACTTTC.

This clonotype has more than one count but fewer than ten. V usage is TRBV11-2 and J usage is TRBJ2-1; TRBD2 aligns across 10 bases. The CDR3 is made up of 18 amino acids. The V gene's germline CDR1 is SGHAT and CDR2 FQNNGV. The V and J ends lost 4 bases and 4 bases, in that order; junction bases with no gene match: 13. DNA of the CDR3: TGTGCCAGCAGCTCCCCGGCTAGCGGGGGCATCAGGTACAATGAGCAGTTCTTC. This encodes CASSSPASGGIRYNEQFF.

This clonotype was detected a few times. CDR3: CASSLLDLGRVNEKLFF. The CDR3 DNA reads as TGTGCCAGCAGCCTCCTGGACCTGGGGCGAGTTAATGAAAAACTGTTTTTT. The gene calls are TRBV7-2 and TRBJ1-4, with D perhaps TRBD1 (5 bases). The V gene lost 5 bases and the J gene lost 4 bases, with 20 bases spanning the gap. CDR3 length: 17 amino acids. Germline V lookup: CDR1 SGHTA, CDR2 FQGNSA. The full variable domain, completed using reference TRBV7-2 and TRBJ1-4, is GAGVSQSPSNKVTEKGKDVELRCDPISGHTALYWYRQSLGQGLEFLIYFQGNSAPDKSGLPSDRFSAERTGGSVSTLTIQRTQQEDSAVYLCASSLLDLGRVNEKLFFGSGTQLSVL.

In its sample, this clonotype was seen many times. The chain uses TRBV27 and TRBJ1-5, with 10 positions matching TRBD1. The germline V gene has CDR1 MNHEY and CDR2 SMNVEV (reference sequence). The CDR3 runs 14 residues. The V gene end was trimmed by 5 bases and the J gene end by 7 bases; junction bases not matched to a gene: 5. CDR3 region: CASSKWTGGQPQHF. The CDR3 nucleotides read TGTGCCAGCAGTAAATGGACAGGGGGGCAGCCCCAGCATTTT.

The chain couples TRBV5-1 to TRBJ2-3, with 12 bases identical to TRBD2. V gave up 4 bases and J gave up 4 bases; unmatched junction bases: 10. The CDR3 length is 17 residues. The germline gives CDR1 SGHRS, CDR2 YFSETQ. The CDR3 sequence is CASSLHPSGGVSDTQYF. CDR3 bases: TGCGCCAGCAGCCTCCACCCTAGCGGGGGGGTTTCAGATACGCAGTATTTT.

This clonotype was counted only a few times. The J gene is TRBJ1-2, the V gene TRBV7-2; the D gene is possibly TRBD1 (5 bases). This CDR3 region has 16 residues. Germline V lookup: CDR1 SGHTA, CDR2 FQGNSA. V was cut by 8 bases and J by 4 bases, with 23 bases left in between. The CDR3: CASQLRPGATSYGYTF. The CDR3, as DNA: TGTGCCAGCCAGCTTAGGCCCGGGGCAACGTCCTATGGCTACACCTTC.

CDR3 loop: CASSKERGVRAKNIQYF. As DNA, the CDR3 is TGTGCCAGCAGCAAAGAGAGGGGGGTGAGGGCCAAAAACATTCAGTACTTC. The rearrangement links TRBV21-1 to TRBJ2-4; the D segment call TRBD1 is taken from the table without a DNA check. TRBV21-1 is described as a pseudogene. This CDR3 spans 17 amino acids.

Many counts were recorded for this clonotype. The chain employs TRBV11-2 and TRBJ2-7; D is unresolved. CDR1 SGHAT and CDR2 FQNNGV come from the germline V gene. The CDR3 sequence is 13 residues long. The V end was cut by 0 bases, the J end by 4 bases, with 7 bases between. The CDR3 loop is CASSLDRDYEQYF. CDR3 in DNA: TGTGCCAGCAGCTTAGATAGAGATTACGAGCAGTACTTC.

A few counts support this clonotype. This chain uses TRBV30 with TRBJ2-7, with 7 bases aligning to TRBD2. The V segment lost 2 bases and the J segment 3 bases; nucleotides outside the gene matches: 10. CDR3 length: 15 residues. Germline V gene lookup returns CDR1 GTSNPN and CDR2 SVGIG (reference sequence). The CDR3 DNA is TGTGCCTGGAGTTCAGGGAGCGGGACTTACTACGAGCAGTACTTC. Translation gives CAWSSGSGTYYEQYF.

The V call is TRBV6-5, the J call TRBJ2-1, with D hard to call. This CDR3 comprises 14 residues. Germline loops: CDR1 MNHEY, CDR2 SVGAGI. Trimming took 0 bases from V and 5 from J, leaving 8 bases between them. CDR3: CASSYSRRNNEQFF. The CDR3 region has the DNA TGTGCCAGCAGTTACTCGAGACGTAACAATGAGCAGTTCTTC.

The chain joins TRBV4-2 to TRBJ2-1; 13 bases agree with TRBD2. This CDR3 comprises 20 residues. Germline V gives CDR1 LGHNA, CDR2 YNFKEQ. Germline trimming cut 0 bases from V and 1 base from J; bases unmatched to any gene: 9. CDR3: CASSQDSGTSGDPSYNEQFF. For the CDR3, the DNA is TGTGCCAGCAGCCAAGACAGCGGGACTAGCGGGGACCCTTCCTACAATGAGCAGTTCTTC.

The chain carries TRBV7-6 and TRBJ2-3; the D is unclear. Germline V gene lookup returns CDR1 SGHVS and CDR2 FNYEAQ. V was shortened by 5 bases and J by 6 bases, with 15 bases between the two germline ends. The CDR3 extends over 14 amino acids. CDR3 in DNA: TGTGCCAGCAGCCATAATGGGCCTTTGGATACGCAGTATTTT. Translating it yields CASSHNGPLDTQYF.

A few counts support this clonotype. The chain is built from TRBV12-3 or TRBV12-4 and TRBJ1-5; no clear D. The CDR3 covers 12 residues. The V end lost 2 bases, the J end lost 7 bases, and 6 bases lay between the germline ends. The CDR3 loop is CASSLSPQPQHF. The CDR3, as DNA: TGTGCCAGCAGTTTATCTCCCCAGCCCCAGCATTTT.

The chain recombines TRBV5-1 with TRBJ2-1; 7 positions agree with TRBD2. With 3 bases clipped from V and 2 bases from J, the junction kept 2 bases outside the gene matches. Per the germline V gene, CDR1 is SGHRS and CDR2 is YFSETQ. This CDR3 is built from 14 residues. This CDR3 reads CASSSAGAYNEQFF. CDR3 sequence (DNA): TGCGCCAGCAGCTCCGCGGGGGCCTACAATGAGCAGTTCTTC. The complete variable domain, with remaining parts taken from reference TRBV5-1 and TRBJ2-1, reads KAGVTQTPRYLIKTRGQQVTLSCSPISGHRSVSWYQQTPGQGLQFLFEYFSETQRNKGNFPGRFSGRQFSNSRSEMNVSTLELGDSALYLCASSSAGAYNEQFFGPGTRLTVL.

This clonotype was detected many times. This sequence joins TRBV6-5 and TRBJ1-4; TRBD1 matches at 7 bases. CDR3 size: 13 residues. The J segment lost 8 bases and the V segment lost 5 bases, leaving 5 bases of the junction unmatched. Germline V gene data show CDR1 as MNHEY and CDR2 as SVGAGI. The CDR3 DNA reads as TGTGCCAGCAGTGCCGGACAGGCGGAAAAACTGTTTTTT. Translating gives CASSAGQAEKLFF.

DNA for the CDR3: TGTGCCAGCGGAACAGGGGGCTCCTACGAGCAGTACTTC. Amino acid sequence: CASGTGGSYEQYF. The rearrangement joins TRBV28 to TRBJ2-7, with 8 bases aligning to TRBD1. Trimming at V came to 8 bases and at J to 0 bases, leaving 3 bases not matched to a gene. Looked up from germline, CDR1 is MDHEN and CDR2 is SYDVKM. CDR3 size: 13 residues.